This T cell receptor beta chain stems from a study of post-analysis software for immune sequencing data. Included in the TCR beta cDNA libraries were unique molecular identifiers. TCRdb re-called the PCR reads through MiXCR, storing one row per CDR3 protein. The table includes about 210,000 distinct CDR3 sequences, approximately 29% detected once. As for this clonotype: As yet, its antigen is unknown.

Study-level findings and limits: When compared against controls, multiple sclerosis patients showed significantly lower normalized Chao1 diversity.

This receptor was obtained from a girl aged 2-17 years with multiple sclerosis. The sequenced sample consisted of blood.

The CDR3 coding sequence is TGTGCCAGCAGCCAATTGTTCGGGGAGCAGTTCTTC. It translates to CASSQLFGEQFF. The chain combines TRBV3-1 with TRBJ2-1; D remains unclear. The CDR3 runs to 12 residues. The V gene lost 2 bases and the J gene lost 10 bases, with 9 bases spanning the gap. Germline loops: CDR1 LGHDT, CDR2 YNNKEL (reference sequence).